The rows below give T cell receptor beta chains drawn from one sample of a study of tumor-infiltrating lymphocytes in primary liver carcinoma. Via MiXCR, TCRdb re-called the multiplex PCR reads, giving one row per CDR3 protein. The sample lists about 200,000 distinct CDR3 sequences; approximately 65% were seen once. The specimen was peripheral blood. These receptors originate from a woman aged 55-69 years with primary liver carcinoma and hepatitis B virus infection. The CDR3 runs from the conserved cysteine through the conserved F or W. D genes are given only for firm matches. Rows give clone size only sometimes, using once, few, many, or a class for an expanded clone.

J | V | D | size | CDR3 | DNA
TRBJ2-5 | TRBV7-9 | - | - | CASSLGPRDMQETQYF | TGTGCCAGCAGCTTAGGCCCCCGGGACATGCAAGAGACCCAGTACTTC
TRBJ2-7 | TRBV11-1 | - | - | CASSWGGTRTYDQYF | TGTGCTAGCAGCTGGGGCGGGACGAGGACCTACGACCAGTACTTC
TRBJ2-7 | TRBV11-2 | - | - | CASSRLTQGEVYEQCF | TGTGCCAGCAGTCGACTAACACAGGGTGAGGTCTACGAACAGTGCTTC
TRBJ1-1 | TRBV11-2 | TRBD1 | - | CASSLGQGAFLDTEALF | TGTGCCAGCAGCCTGGGACAGGGGGCTTTCTTGGACACTGAAGCTCTCTTT
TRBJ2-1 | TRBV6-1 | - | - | CVSTERVNGLYNEQFF | TGTGTCAGCACTGAGAGGGTCAACGGGCTCTACAATGAGCAGTTCTTC
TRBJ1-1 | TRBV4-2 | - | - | CASSQDRDRWGGALF | TGTGCTAGCAGCCAAGATAGAGACAGGTGGGGGGGAGCTCTCTTT
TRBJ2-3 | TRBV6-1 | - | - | CASSDGGSSTDTQYF | TGTGCCAGCAGTGACGGGGGCTCTAGTACAGATACGCAGTATTTT
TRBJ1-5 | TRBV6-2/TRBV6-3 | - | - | CASSYTTPRLDRSNQLQHF | TGTGCCAGTAGTTACACCACCCCCCGCCTGGACAGAAGCAATCAGCTCCAGCATTTT
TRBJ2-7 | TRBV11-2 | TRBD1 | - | CAGSYWDSYEQYF | TGTGCCGGCAGCTATTGGGACAGCTACGAGCAGTACTTC
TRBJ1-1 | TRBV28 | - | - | CASQLPLGSTEAFF | TGTGCCAGCCAGCTTCCGTTGGGTTCCACTGAAGCTTTCTTT
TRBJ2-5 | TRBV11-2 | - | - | CASRETIAGETQYF | TGTGCCAGCAGGGAAACCATAGCAGGGGAGACTCAGTACTTC
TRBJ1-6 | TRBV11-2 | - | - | CASSLEVAAISLLHF | TGTGCGAGCAGCTTAGAAGTGGCAGCTATCTCACTCCTCCACTTT
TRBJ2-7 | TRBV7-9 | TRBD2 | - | CASSSTLGLAGDWGEQYF | TGTGCCAGCAGCTCAACCCTGGGACTAGCGGGAGATTGGGGCGAGCAGTACTTC
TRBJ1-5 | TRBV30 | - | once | CAWTIQRLGQPQHF | TGTGCCTGGACCATACAGAGGTTGGGTCAGCCCCAGCATTTT
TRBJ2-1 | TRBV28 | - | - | CASRTQRDEQFF | TGTGCCAGCCGTACTCAGCGTGATGAGCAGTTCTTC
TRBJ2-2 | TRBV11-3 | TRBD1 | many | CASSPRTGGSGELFF | TGTGCCAGCAGCCCACGGACAGGGGGTTCCGGGGAGCTGTTTTTT
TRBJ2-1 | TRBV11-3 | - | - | CASILDFGGLSYNEQFF | TGTGCCAGCATCTTAGATTTCGGCGGGCTTTCCTACAATGAGCAGTTCTTC
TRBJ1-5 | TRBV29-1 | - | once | CSVGGGNEPQHF | TGCAGTGTTGGGGGAGGCAATGAGCCCCAGCATTTT
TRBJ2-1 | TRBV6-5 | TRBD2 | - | CASSSLAGHDEQFF | TGTGCCAGCAGTTCTTTAGCGGGACATGATGAGCAGTTCTTC
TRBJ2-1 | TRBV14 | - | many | CASSQDLIVSEQFF | TGTGCCAGCAGCCAAGATCTCATAGTCAGTGAGCAGTTCTTC
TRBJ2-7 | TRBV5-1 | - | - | CASSLDVGGLEQYF | TGCGCCAGCAGCTTGGACGTCGGGGGGCTCGAGCAGTACTTC
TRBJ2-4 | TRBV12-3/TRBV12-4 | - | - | CASGPGSANIQYF | TGTGCCAGCGGCCCAGGGAGTGCGAACATTCAGTACTTC
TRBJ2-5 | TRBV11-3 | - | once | CANSPSGRLRLTQYF | TGTGCCAACAGCCCCTCGGGACGGCTTAGATTGACCCAGTACTTC
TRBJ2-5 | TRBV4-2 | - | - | CASSHDRRGTRLETRYF | TGTGCCAGCAGCCATGATCGTCGCGGGACCCGCCTAGAGACCCGGTACTTC
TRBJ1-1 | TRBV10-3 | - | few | CAISESPGENTEAFF | TGTGCCATCAGTGAGTCCCCAGGGGAGAACACTGAAGCTTTCTTT
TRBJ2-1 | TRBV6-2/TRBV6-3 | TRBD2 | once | CASSNTNTSGRAHNEQFF | TGTGCAAGCAGTAACACAAATACGAGCGGGAGGGCCCATAATGAGCAGTTCTTC
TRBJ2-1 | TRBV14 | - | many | CASSQDVRYNEQFF | TGTGCCAGCAGCCAAGATGTGAGATACAATGAGCAGTTCTTC
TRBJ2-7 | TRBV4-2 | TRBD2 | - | CTRSHVRDPRGGGRLSYEQYF | TGTACCAGGAGCCACGTTAGGGACCCTCGGGGGGGCGGGCGCCTCTCCTACGAGCAGTACTTC
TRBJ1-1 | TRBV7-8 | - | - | CASSPARREAFF | TGTGCCAGCAGTCCCGCGCGCCGTGAAGCTTTCTTT
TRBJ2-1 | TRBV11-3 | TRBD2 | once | CASSLGGLLAGERFF | TGTGCCAGCAGCTTAGGTGGCCTATTAGCGGGGGAGCGGTTCTTC
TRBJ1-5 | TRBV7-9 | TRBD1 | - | CASSLARGQGGYSNQPQHF | TGTGCCAGCAGCTTAGCGCGTGGACAGGGGGGATATAGCAATCAGCCCCAGCATTTT
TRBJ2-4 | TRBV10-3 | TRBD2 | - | CATRLAVAKNIQYF | TGTGCCACAAGACTAGCGGTAGCCAAAAACATTCAGTACTTC
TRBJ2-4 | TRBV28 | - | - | CASRVSGARNIQYF | TGTGCCAGCAGAGTTAGCGGTGCTCGGAACATTCAGTACTTC
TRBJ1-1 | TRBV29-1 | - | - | CSAELGFNTETFF | TGCAGCGCTGAACTGGGGTTTAACACTGAAACTTTCTTT
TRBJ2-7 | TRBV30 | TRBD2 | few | CAWSVQWLAGGEQYF | TGTGCCTGGAGTGTACAGTGGCTAGCGGGAGGCGAGCAGTACTTC
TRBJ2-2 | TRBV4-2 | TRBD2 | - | CANSHSGGGGFVTGELFF | TGTGCCAACAGCCACAGCGGGGGGGGCGGGTTCGTCACCGGGGAGCTGTTTTTT
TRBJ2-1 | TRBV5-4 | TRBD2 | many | CASSLEGLADLSYNEQFF | TGTGCCAGCAGCTTGGAGGGACTAGCGGACCTCTCCTACAATGAGCAGTTCTTC
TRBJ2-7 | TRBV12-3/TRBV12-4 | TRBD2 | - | CASNSTGGEQYF | TGTGCCAGCAATTCCACGGGGGGCGAGCAGTACTTC
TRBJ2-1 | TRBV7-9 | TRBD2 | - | CASSLVLAGRFENNEQFF | TGTGCCAGCAGCTTAGTACTAGCGGGCAGGTTCGAAAACAATGAGCAGTTCTTC
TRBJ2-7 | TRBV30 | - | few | CAWSVRPGEEQYF | TGTGCCTGGAGTGTTCGGCCGGGAGAGGAGCAGTATTTC
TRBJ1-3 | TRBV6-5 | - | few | CASRYRVEANTIYF | TGTGCCAGCAGATACAGGGTAGAGGCAAACACCATATATTTT
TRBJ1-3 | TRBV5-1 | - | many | CASSGDGYSGNTIYF | TGCGCCAGCAGCGGGGACGGATACTCTGGAAACACCATATATTTT
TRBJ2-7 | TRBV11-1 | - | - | CASGLGIRTYEQYF | TGTGCCAGCGGCTTAGGGATCAGGACCTATGAGCAGTACTTC
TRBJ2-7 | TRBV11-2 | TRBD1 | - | CASSNWDRYKQYF | TGTGCCAGCAGCAATTGGGACAGGTACAAGCAGTACTTC
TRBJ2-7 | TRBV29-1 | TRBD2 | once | CCVVGGTSVYYEQYF | TGCTGCGTTGTGGGGGGTACTAGCGTATATTACGAGCAGTACTTC
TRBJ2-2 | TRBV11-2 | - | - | CASRSISWRQGNTGELFF | TGTGCCAGCAGAAGTATATCGTGGCGCCAGGGGAACACCGGGGAGCTGTTTTTT
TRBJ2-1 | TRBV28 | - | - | CASSTKLNSYNEQFF | TGTGCCAGCAGTACAAAACTTAACTCCTACAATGAGCAGTTCTTC
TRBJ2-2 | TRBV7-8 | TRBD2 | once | CASSLETSGRLGGELFF | TGTGCCAGCAGCTTAGAGACTAGCGGGAGGTTGGGCGGGGAGCTGTTTTTT